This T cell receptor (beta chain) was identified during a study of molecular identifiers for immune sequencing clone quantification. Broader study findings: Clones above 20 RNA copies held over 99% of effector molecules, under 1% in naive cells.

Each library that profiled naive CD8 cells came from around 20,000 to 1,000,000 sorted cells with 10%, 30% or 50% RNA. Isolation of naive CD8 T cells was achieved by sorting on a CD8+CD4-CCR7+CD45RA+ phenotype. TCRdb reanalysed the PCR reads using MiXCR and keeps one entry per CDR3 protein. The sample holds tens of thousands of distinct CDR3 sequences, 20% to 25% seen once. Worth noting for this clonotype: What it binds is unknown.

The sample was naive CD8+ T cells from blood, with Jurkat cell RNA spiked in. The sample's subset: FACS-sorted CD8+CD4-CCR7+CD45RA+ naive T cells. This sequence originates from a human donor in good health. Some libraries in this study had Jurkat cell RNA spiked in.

DNA of the CDR3: TGCAGTGCTTCTAGAGGTAGGTCCCCACGCCGCTCCTACGAGCAGTACTTC. Its protein product is CSASRGRSPRRSYEQYF. The V and J genes are TRBV20-1 and TRBJ2-7; no clear D. Between the trimmed V and J ends, which lost 5 bases and 0 bases, there was a span of 23 bases. The CDR3 has 17 residues. Germline V gene data show CDR1 as DFQATT and CDR2 as SNEGSKA (reference sequence).